The 7 T cell receptor beta chains listed next were all sequenced from one sample in a study of T cells after yellow fever vaccination. TCRdb reanalysed the 5' RACE reads using MiXCR and keeps one entry per CDR3 protein. Of around 310,000 distinct CDR3 sequences in the sample, around 4% were seen once. Source: PBMCs, taken on the day of the yellow fever booster vaccination. These receptors were collected from a man aged 18-30 years who received the YFV17D yellow fever vaccine.

CDR3 in DNA: TGTGCCAGCAGTGGATCCGGACAGGGGTACCAGCCCCAGCATTTT. Translation gives CASSGSGQGYQPQHF. This chain joins TRBV25-1 and TRBJ1-5; 9 positions match TRBD1. The CDR3 has 15 amino acids. From germline, CDR1 is MGHDK and CDR2 SYGVNS. V trimming: 4 bases; J trimming: 7 bases; junction bases outside the gene matches: 8.

This clonotype occurred a few times. The chain carries TRBV20-1 and TRBJ2-7, with 8 bases lining up with TRBD1. The CDR3 covers 14 residues. Germline V CDR1 and CDR2: DFQATT, SNEGSKA (reference sequence). CDR3 loop: CSAVFDRGVYEQYV. The DNA for the CDR3 is TGCAGCGCAGTTTTTGACAGGGGCGTCTACGAGCAGTACGTC.

In its sample, this clonotype was seen many times. At one end, the junction sequence differs from germline, possibly due to a read error. The rearrangement joins TRBV20-1 to TRBJ2-5; D might be TRBD1 (6 bases). Germline V gene data show CDR1 as DFQATT and CDR2 as SNEGSKA (reference sequence). The CDR3 is 12 amino acids. The CDR3 region is CSVRRGKETQYF. In DNA form, the CDR3 reads TGCAGTGTTAGAAGGGGGAAAGAGACCCAGTACTTC.

This clonotype was found many times. The gene calls are TRBV9 and TRBJ2-7; 7 bases match TRBD2. Germline V gene sequence: CDR1 SGDLS, CDR2 YYNGEE. CDR3 size: 14 residues. Trimming took 0 bases from V and 6 from J; bases not matched to a gene: 6. CDR3 amino acids: CASSVGGGASEQYF. For the CDR3, the DNA is TGTGCCAGCAGCGTAGGGGGAGGGGCAAGCGAGCAGTACTTC. Together with reference TRBV9 and TRBJ2-7, the CDR3 gives the full variable domain: DSGVTQTPKHLITATGQRVTLRCSPRSGDLSVYWYQQSLDQGLQFLIQYYNGEERAKGNILERFSAQQFPDLHSELNLSSLELGDSALYFCASSVGGGASEQYFGPGTRLTVT.

This clonotype was seen many times. The V and J genes are TRBV6-4 and TRBJ2-1, with TRBD2 as a possible D gene (6 bases). Trimming took 6 bases from V and 6 from J, leaving 12 bases between them. This CDR3 contains 13 residues. CDR1 is MRHNA, CDR2 SNTAGT, per germline. As DNA, the CDR3 is TGTGCCAGCAGCCCCGGGGGTGGCAATGAGCAGTTCTTC. Translating gives CASSPGGGNEQFF.

This clonotype was recorded a few times. The CDR3 is CATSRGPMAAGGVQFF. CDR3 nucleotide sequence: TGTGCCACCAGCAGAGGTCCAATGGCCGCAGGGGGTGTGCAGTTCTTC. The V gene is TRBV15, the J gene TRBJ2-1; 7 bases map to TRBD1. From germline, CDR1 is LNHNV and CDR2 YYDKDF (reference sequence). CDR3 length: 16 amino acids. V dropped 1 base and J dropped 12; count of bases not matched to a gene: 15. Looking up the rest from reference TRBV15 and TRBJ2-1 gives the full variable domain: DAMVIQNPRYQVTQFGKPVTLSCSQTLNHNVMYWYQQKSSQAPKLLFHYYDKDFNNEADTPDNFQSRRPNTSFCFLDIRSPGLGDTAMYLCATSRGPMAAGGVQFFGPGTRLTVL.

This clonotype was recorded many times. V usage is TRBV20-1 and J usage is TRBJ1-2; 8 bases map to TRBD1. The CDR3 spans 12 residues. Germline loops: CDR1 DFQATT, CDR2 SNEGSKA (reference sequence). With 6 bases clipped from V and 7 bases from J, the junction kept 7 bases outside the gene matches. The CDR3 bases are TGCAGTGCCCCCGGACAGGGCGGTGGCTACACCTTC. This codes for CSAPGQGGGYTF.